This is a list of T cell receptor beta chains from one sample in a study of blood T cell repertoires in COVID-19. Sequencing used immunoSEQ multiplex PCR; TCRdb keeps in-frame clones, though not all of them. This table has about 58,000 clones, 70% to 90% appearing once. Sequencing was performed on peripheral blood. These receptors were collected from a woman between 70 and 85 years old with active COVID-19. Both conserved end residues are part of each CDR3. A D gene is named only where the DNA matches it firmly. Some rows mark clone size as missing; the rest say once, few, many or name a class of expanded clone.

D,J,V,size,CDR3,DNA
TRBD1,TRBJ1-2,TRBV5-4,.,CASSLDLGTGDYGYTF,TGTGCCAGCAGCTTGGACCTTGGGACAGGGGACTATGGCTACACCTTC
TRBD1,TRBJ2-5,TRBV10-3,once,CAIGGQGRQETQYF,TGTGCCATCGGTGGACAGGGGAGACAAGAGACCCAGTACTTC
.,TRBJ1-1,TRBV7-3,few,CASSSMGGDGTEAFF,TGTGCCAGCAGCTCCATGGGGGGTGATGGGACTGAAGCTTTCTTT
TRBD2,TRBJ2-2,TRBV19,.,CASSISGSSTGELFF,TGTGCCAGTAGTATAAGCGGGAGTTCCACCGGGGAGCTGTTTTTT
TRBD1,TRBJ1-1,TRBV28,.,CASREPSTGVGEAFF,TGTGCCAGCAGGGAACCATCGACAGGGGTTGGTGAAGCTTTCTTT
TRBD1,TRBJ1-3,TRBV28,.,CASSLSHGQGPGNTIYF,TGTGCCAGCAGTTTATCCCATGGACAGGGACCTGGAAACACCATATATTTT
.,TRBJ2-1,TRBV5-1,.,CASSPVGEGSYNEQFF,TGCGCCAGCAGCCCGGTCGGGGAAGGCTCCTACAATGAGCAGTTCTTC
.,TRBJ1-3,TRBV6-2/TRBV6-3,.,CASSIGHFSGNTIYF,TGTGCCAGCAGTATTGGACACTTCTCTGGAAACACCATATATTTT
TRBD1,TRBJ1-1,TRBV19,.,CASSIDRGDTEAFF,TGTGCCAGTAGTATTGACAGGGGTGACACTGAAGCTTTCTTT
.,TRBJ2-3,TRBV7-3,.,CASSSRDSFTDTQYF,TGTGCCAGCAGCTCCCGGGACTCCTTCACAGATACGCAGTATTTT
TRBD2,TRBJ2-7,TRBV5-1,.,CASSTGLANYEQYF,TGCGCCAGCAGCACGGGACTAGCGAACTACGAGCAGTACTTC
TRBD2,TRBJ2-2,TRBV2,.,CASQGLGVDTGELFF,TGTGCCTCCCAGGGACTAGGGGTTGACACCGGGGAGCTGTTTTTT
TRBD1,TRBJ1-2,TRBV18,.,CASSPTGGSGTF,TGTGCCAGCTCACCAACAGGGGGCTCAGGCACCTTC
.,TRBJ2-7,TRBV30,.,CAWGVLNYEQYF,TGTGCCTGGGGCGTTTTAAACTACGAGCAGTACTTC
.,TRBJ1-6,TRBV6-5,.,CATLKGEYNSPLHF,TGTGCCACCTTAAAAGGAGAATATAATTCACCCCTCCACTTT
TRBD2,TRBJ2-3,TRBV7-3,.,CASSLKLAGGGDTQYF,TGTGCCAGCAGCCTAAAACTAGCGGGAGGAGGGGATACGCAGTATTTT
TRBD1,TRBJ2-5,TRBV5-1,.,CASSLAGGQGFETQYF,TGCGCCAGCAGCTTGGCCGGGGGACAGGGCTTCGAGACCCAGTACTTC
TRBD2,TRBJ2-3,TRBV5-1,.,CASSSTPSGLAGKDTQYF,TGCGCCAGCAGTTCAACGCCTTCGGGACTAGCGGGAAAAGATACGCAGTATTTT
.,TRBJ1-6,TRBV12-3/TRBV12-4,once,CASSSWRDSPLHF,TGTGCCAGCAGTTCTTGGAGGGATTCACCCCTCCACTTT
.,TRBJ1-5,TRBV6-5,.,CASSRGAFEGQPQHF,TGTGCCAGCAGTCGGGGGGCTTTCGAGGGGCAGCCCCAGCATTTT
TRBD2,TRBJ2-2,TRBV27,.,CASSLSSGRGPTGELFF,TGTGCCAGCAGTTTATCAAGCGGGAGAGGACCCACCGGGGAGCTGTTTTTT
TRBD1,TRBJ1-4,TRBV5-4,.,CASSLRTGSGEKLFF,TGTGCCAGCAGCCTACGGACAGGATCAGGAGAAAAACTGTTTTTT
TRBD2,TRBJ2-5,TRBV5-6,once,CASSYRTSGSPQETQYF,TGTGCCAGCAGCTATCGGACTAGCGGGAGTCCCCAAGAGACCCAGTACTTC
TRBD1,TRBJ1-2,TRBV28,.,CASSLWGGQDYRGYGYTF,TGTGCCAGCAGTTTATGGGGGGGACAGGACTATCGTGGTTATGGCTACACCTTC
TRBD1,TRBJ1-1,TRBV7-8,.,CASSVQGDDTEAFF,TGTGCCAGCAGCGTCCAGGGGGATGACACTGAAGCTTTCTTT
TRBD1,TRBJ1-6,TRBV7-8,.,CASSFLRQGESGGSLHF,TGTGCCAGCAGCTTTTTAAGACAGGGGGAGTCGGGAGGGTCCCTCCACTTT
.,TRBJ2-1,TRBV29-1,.,CSPRGGNEQFF,TGCAGCCCGAGGGGGGGGAATGAGCAGTTCTTC
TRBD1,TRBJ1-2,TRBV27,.,CASSLNRGYGYTF,TGTGCCAGCAGTTTAAACAGGGGGTATGGCTACACCTTC
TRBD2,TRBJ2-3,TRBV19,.,CASSIGTSGDTQYF,TGTGCCAGTAGTATAGGGACTAGTGGGGATACGCAGTATTTT